The subject of this entry is one T cell receptor (beta chain). Antigen specificity is unknown. The sample originates from a study of T cell responses to AZD1222 COVID-19 vaccine. Clones were sequenced by immunoSEQ multiplex PCR, and TCRdb holds only the in-frame ones, with some missing. The sample records under 200,000 clones, about 93% being singletons. V was cut by 5 bases and J by 6 bases, with 20 bases left in between. The CDR3 consists of 16 residues. Germline V gene sequence: CDR1 LNHNV, CDR2 YYDKDF (reference sequence). Overall study results and limits: Most donors were white British, females outnumbered males, and clonal diversity was possibly underestimated. Baseline testing showed seropositivity in only 5 or 6 AZD1222 recipients.

The V call is TRBV15, the J call TRBJ2-1; D ambiguous. The sequence was obtained from an adult in good health. The sequencing here drew on peripheral blood, taken on day 0 of AZD1222 vaccination. The CDR3 loop is CATSGQNRARINEQFF. The CDR3 DNA sequence: TGTGCCACCAGCGGCCAAAACCGGGCCCGGATCAATGAGCAGTTCTTC.